Sequencing of this TCR beta chain was carried out in a study of T cell repertoires in cytomegalovirus infection. On the study more broadly: Public TCR beta signatures were indicative of both CMV infection and a matching HLA type. Study conclusions and caveats: Predominance within the ex vivo response was attributable to HLA-C-restricted CMV-specific TCR beta clonotypes.

TCRdb fed the reads into MiXCR, producing one record per CDR3 protein. Altogether approximately 180,000 distinct CDR3 sequences are present, about 15% being singletons, with the ten largest covering roughly 24%. Concerning this clonotype: The antigen is undetermined.

CDR3 length equals 14 residues. Germline lookup yields CDR1 SGHAT and CDR2 FQNNGV. The V gene lost 6 bases and the J gene lost 2 bases, with 14 bases spanning the gap. This receptor was obtained from a human donor in good health (CMV status not recorded). Some clones in this sample may be carry-over from other donors' samples. The sequencing input was CD8+ T cells from PBMCs. The rearrangement joins TRBV11-2 to TRBJ2-7; possibly TRBD1 for D (6 bases). The CDR3 region is CASRFDRLPYEQYF. DNA of the CDR3: TGTGCCAGCAGATTTGACAGGCTACCCTACGAGCAGTACTTC.